The 13 T cell receptor beta chains below all came from one sample that was sequenced in a study of identical twins. TCRdb reprocessed the 5' RACE reads with MiXCR, giving one entry per CDR3 protein. The table records more than 1.5 million distinct CDR3 sequences, about 32% of them present only once. Sequencing was done on a sample of cord blood. These receptors came from a newborn girl in good health.

This clonotype has more than one count but fewer than ten. The chain uses TRBV20-1 and TRBJ1-4; D is undetermined. Germline V gives CDR1 DFQATT, CDR2 SNEGSKA (reference sequence). This CDR3 comprises 14 residues. With 6 bases removed from V and 0 bases from J, the gap between germline ends came to 11 bases. CDR3 sequence (DNA): TGCAGTGCCCGAACCCCTGCAACTAATGAAAAACTGTTTTTT. This sequence encodes CSARTPATNEKLFF.

J is TRBJ2-7 and V is TRBV30; 10 nucleotides align to TRBD2. The assigned J gene may be wrong: the sequence end matches TRBJ2-5 better. Germline lookup yields CDR1 GTSNPN and CDR2 SVGIG (reference sequence). This CDR3 is 15 amino acids long. The CDR3 here is CAWSVSGRAVETQYF. The CDR3, as DNA: TGTGCCTGGAGTGTAAGCGGGAGGGCCGTTGAGACCCAGTACTTC.

J is TRBJ2-7 and V is TRBV28; 8 bases fit TRBD2. V shed 10 bases and J 4 bases; nucleotides not matched to a gene: 12. The germline CDR1 and CDR2 sequences are MDHEN and SYDVKM. The CDR3 loop spans 14 amino acids. This CDR3 is CATFSSGREYEQYF. DNA of the CDR3: TGTGCCACCTTCTCAAGCGGGAGAGAGTACGAGCAGTACTTC.

This clonotype was counted a few times. The V gene is TRBV6-1, the J gene TRBJ2-5; D call uncertain. Germline V gives CDR1 MNHNS, CDR2 SASEGT. With 0 bases removed from V and 1 base from J, the gap between germline ends came to 15 bases. The CDR3 loop spans 17 amino acids. Here the CDR3 reads CASSEALLGPRQETQYF. The CDR3 DNA follows: TGTGCCAGCAGTGAAGCGCTTCTAGGGCCCCGCCAAGAGACCCAGTACTTC.

Comments on this clonotype: This could be a read error, since a much larger clone is one nucleotide away. CDR3 sequence (DNA): TGTGCCAGCAGCGTGACAGGGGGCGAGGCTTACGAGCAGTACTTC. It yields the protein CASSVTGGEAYEQYF. The chain couples TRBV21-1 to TRBJ2-5; the DNA was not compared with TRBD1, the D call given in the table. The J call could be wrong; TRBJ2-7 is a better fit for the DNA end. TRBV21-1 is designated a pseudogene. The CDR3 covers 15 residues.

This clonotype occurred a few times. The chain combines TRBV10-3 with TRBJ2-7; 8 bases are shared with TRBD2. CDR1 is ENHRY and CDR2 is SYGVKD in the germline V gene. V gave up 8 bases and J gave up 3 bases; unmatched junction bases: 9. The CDR3 spans 14 residues. CDR3 in amino acids: CAIGDKRGNYEQYF. The CDR3 DNA sequence: TGTGCCATCGGGGACAAGCGGGGGAACTACGAGCAGTACTTC.

The chain carries TRBV20-1 and TRBJ2-1; 9 bases are a match to TRBD2. Germline CDR1 and CDR2: DFQATT and SNEGSKA (reference sequence). CDR3 size: 15 residues. V trimming: 1 base; J trimming: 7 bases; junction bases outside the gene matches: 8. This CDR3 is CSARVAAGGGNEQFF. The CDR3, as DNA: TGCAGTGCTAGAGTCGCAGCGGGAGGTGGGAATGAGCAGTTCTTC.

V usage is TRBV24-1 and J usage is TRBJ2-3, with unresolved D. With 3 bases removed from V and 0 bases from J, the gap between germline ends came to 9 bases. CDR1 and CDR2 from the germline V gene are KGHDR and SFDVKD. The CDR3 sequence is 15 residues long. CDR3 sequence reads: CATSDEASSTDTQYF. CDR3 sequence (DNA): TGTGCCACCAGTGATGAGGCTTCTAGCACAGATACGCAGTATTTT.

There are a few counts of this clonotype. The chain has TRBV2 and TRBJ2-7; D ambiguous. Trimming stripped 8 bases from V and 2 bases from J, with 7 bases between. The V gene's germline CDR1 is SNHLY and CDR2 FYNNEI. The CDR3 is 11 amino acids. The CDR3 loop is CASQRTYEQYF. The CDR3 region has the DNA TGTGCCAGCCAGCGTACCTACGAGCAGTACTTC.

This clonotype turned up a few times. As DNA, the CDR3 is TGTGCCAGCAGCCAATCTGGCAGGGCAACCCAAGAGACCCAGTACTTC. This translates into CASSQSGRATQETQYF. V usage is TRBV16 and J usage is TRBJ2-5; tentatively, D is TRBD1 (5 bases). Looked up from germline, CDR1 is KGHSY and CDR2 is FQNENV. Trimming pared 0 bases from V and 1 base from J, leaving 12 bases between. The CDR3 is 16 residues long.

V is TRBV14 and J is TRBJ2-3; 8 nucleotides agree with TRBD2. CDR1 is SGHDN, CDR2 FVKESK, per germline. V was clipped by 0 bases and J by 2 bases; unmatched bases: 10. The CDR3 sequence is 18 residues long. CDR3 coding DNA: TGTGCCAGCAGCCAAGACTTCCTTCTAGCGGGCTTCACAGATACGCAGTATTTT. Its translation: CASSQDFLLAGFTDTQYF.

The chain recombines TRBV11-1 with TRBJ2-1, with 12 bases fitting TRBD2. The J call may be mistaken, given a closer DNA end match to TRBJ2-7. Germline-derived CDR1 and CDR2 are SGHAT and FQDESV (reference sequence). The CDR3 runs to 19 residues. As DNA, the CDR3 is TGTGCCAGCAGCCGTATGGGACTAGCGGGCGGACTCTCCTACAATGAGCAGTACTTC. Encoded protein: CASSRMGLAGGLSYNEQYF.

This clonotype turned up a few times. The V and J genes are TRBV28 and TRBJ2-7; D is unclear. CDR1 is MDHEN, CDR2 SYDVKM, per germline. Trimming took 4 bases from V and 1 from J, leaving 11 bases between them. CDR3 length equals 14 residues. CDR3 in amino acids: CASSSSDISYEQYF. CDR3 in DNA: TGTGCCAGCAGTTCTTCCGACATTTCCTACGAGCAGTACTTC.